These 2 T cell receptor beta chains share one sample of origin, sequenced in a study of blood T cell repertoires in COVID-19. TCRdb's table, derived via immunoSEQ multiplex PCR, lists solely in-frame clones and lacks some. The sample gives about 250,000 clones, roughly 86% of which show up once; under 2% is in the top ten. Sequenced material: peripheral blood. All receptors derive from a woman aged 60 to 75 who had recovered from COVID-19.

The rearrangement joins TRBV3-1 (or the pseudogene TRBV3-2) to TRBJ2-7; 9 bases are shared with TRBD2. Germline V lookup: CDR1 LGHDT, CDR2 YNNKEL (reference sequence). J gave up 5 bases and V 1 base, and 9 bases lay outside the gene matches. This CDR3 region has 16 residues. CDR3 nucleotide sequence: TGTGCCAGCAGCCAAGGATGGGCGGGGGGGCCACACGAGCAGTACTTC. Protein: CASSQGWAGGPHEQYF.

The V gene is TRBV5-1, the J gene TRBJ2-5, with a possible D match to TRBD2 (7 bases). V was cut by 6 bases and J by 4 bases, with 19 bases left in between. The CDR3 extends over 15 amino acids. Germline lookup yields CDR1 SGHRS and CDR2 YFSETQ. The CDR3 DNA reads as TGCGCCAGCACAGCCCTAGGGGGGAGGGGAGAGACCCAGTACTTC. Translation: CASTALGGRGETQYF.